Below, 9 T cell receptor beta chains from the same sample are listed, as sequenced in a study of blood T cell repertoires in COVID-19. Data came from immunoSEQ multiplex PCR; TCRdb stores just in-frame clones and leaves some out. The sample holds over 85,000 clones, 80% to 90% seen once. What was sequenced was peripheral blood. The receptors shown here come from a middle-aged man with active or convalescent COVID-19.

The chain uses TRBV5-1 and TRBJ2-2; 7 nucleotides align to TRBD1. The CDR3 has 14 amino acids. Trimming removed 0 bases from V and 7 bases from J; junction bases left unmatched: 3. CDR1 and CDR2 (germline): SGHRS, YFSETQ. CDR3 DNA: TGCGCCAGCAGCTTGGACAGGGGTAGCGGGGAGCTGTTTTTT. It codes for CASSLDRGSGELFF.

The V call is TRBV4-3, the J call TRBJ1-3; D is ambiguous. Trimming stripped 0 bases from V and 4 bases from J, with 13 bases between. Germline V gives CDR1 LGHNA, CDR2 YSLEER. The CDR3 has 16 amino acids. CDR3 loop: CASSQDPTGSGNTIYF. The CDR3 region has the DNA TGCGCCAGCAGCCAAGACCCCACGGGGTCAGGAAACACCATATATTTT.

The chain couples TRBV7-9 to TRBJ1-6; perhaps TRBD1 as D (5 bases). V was shortened by 3 bases and J by 5 bases, with 8 bases between the two germline ends. This CDR3 comprises 14 residues. The germline gives CDR1 SEHNR, CDR2 FQNEAQ (reference sequence). The chain's CDR3 is CASSLEGDNSPLHF. Written as DNA, the CDR3 is TGTGCCAGCAGCTTGGAAGGGGATAATTCACCCCTCCACTTT.

V is TRBV7-2 and J is TRBJ1-2; 7 nucleotides agree with TRBD1. CDR1 is SGHTA, CDR2 FQGNSA, per germline. J lost 2 bases, V lost 5 bases, and 5 bases had no gene match. This CDR3 has 14 residues. CDR3 in amino acids: CASSRQGQNYGYTF. The CDR3 DNA follows: TGTGCCAGCAGCCGTCAGGGACAGAACTATGGCTACACCTTC.

J is TRBJ1-2 and V is TRBV6-6; tentatively, D is TRBD1 (5 bases). Germline CDR1 and CDR2: MNHNY and SVGAGI (reference sequence). V was pared by 2 bases and J by 6 bases, with 13 bases between. The CDR3 sequence is 14 residues long. Written as DNA, the CDR3 is TGTGCCAGCAGTTACCAGGAATGGGGCGATGGCTACACCTTC. Translation gives CASSYQEWGDGYTF.

The chain recombines TRBV5-1 with TRBJ2-7, with 10 bases identical to TRBD2. This CDR3 contains 17 residues. The V and J ends lost 4 bases and 2 bases, in that order; junction bases with no gene match: 12. Germline loops: CDR1 SGHRS, CDR2 YFSETQ. CDR3 nucleotide sequence: TGCGCCAGCAGCCCCTTCCCCCCAGCGGGGGGGACCTACGAGCAGTACTTC. Protein product: CASSPFPPAGGTYEQYF.

The chain links TRBV6-5 to TRBJ2-3, with 8 bases fitting TRBD1. Germline trimming cut 6 bases from V and 3 bases from J; bases unmatched to any gene: 5. Germline CDR1 is MNHEY and CDR2 is SVGAGI. This CDR3 region has 14 residues. CDR3 protein: CASSLGQGTDTQYF. CDR3 coding DNA: TGTGCCAGCAGCCTCGGACAGGGTACAGATACGCAGTATTTT.

The chain couples TRBV9 to TRBJ2-1; TRBD2 matches at 9 bases. The CDR3 is 15 residues long. Losses at the gene ends were 4 bases for V and 7 bases for J; bases not matched to a gene: 9. The V gene's germline CDR1 is SGDLS and CDR2 YYNGEE. The CDR3 spells CASSLVAGGANEQFF. In DNA form, the CDR3 reads TGTGCCAGCAGCCTTGTGGCGGGGGGGGCAAATGAGCAGTTCTTC.

The rearrangement joins TRBV15 to TRBJ1-4; 7 bases align to TRBD1. CDR1 and CDR2 from the germline V gene are LNHNV and YYDKDF (reference sequence). The length of the CDR3 is 16 residues. J gave up 5 bases and V 2 bases, and 8 bases lay outside the gene matches. The CDR3 region is CATSRSQGGANEKLFF. The CDR3 DNA sequence: TGTGCCACCAGCAGATCTCAAGGGGGCGCGAATGAAAAACTGTTTTTT.